One sample yielded the 25 T cell receptor beta chains listed below, sequenced in a study of blood T cell repertoires in COVID-19. Data came from immunoSEQ multiplex PCR; TCRdb stores just in-frame clones and leaves some out. The data contain around 310,000 clones, roughly 90% of them singletons. The sequencing input was peripheral blood. The receptors were sampled from a woman aged 25 to 45 with COVID-19, enrolled during active disease.

The chain employs TRBV5-1 and TRBJ2-1; no firm D call. This CDR3 spans 14 amino acids. Trimming shortened V by 0 bases and J by 0 bases, and 4 bases separated the two germline ends. Germline assignment: CDR1 SGHRS and CDR2 YFSETQ. CDR3 nucleotides: TGCGCCAGCAGCTTGGACTACTCCTACAATGAGCAGTTCTTC. Translation: CASSLDYSYNEQFF.

The chain combines TRBV6-2 or TRBV6-3 with TRBJ2-5, with TRBD1 matching 10 bases. CDR3 size: 14 residues. The junction had 5 bases not matched to a gene; V was cut back by 5 bases and J by 5 bases. In germline, CDR1 is MNHEY, CDR2 SVGEGT. CDR3 loop: CASSKRTGGETQYF. CDR3 DNA: TGTGCCAGCAGTAAGAGGACAGGGGGGGAGACCCAGTACTTC.

V gene TRBV27 combines with J gene TRBJ2-1; a weak D match, TRBD2 (6 bases). The V gene lost 0 bases and the J gene lost 2 bases, with 8 bases spanning the gap. Germline CDR1 is MNHEY and CDR2 is SMNVEV (reference sequence). The CDR3 has 15 amino acids. The CDR3 loop is CASSLSGGPYNEQFF. The CDR3 nucleotides are TGTGCCAGCAGTTTATCGGGAGGCCCCTACAATGAGCAGTTCTTC.

This clone was recorded once. The CDR3 region has the DNA TGCAGCGGTAAACAGGGCGTCGAGCAGTACTTC. It is translated as CSGKQGVEQYF. This chain links TRBV29-1 with TRBJ2-7, with a tentative D call TRBD1 (6 bases). The ends were cut back, 7 bases at V and 6 bases at J, with 13 bases in the middle. The CDR3 consists of 11 residues. Germline loops: CDR1 SQVTM, CDR2 ANQGSEA.

The rearrangement links TRBV9 to TRBJ2-1; a weak D match, TRBD2 (5 bases). The CDR3 loop spans 14 amino acids. Germline V gene sequence: CDR1 SGDLS, CDR2 YYNGEE. Deletions cut 2 bases from V and 9 bases from J, with 15 bases between. The CDR3 DNA sequence: TGTGCCAGCAGCGTCTCACTTGAGGGCCCTGAGCAGTTCTTC. Its translation is CASSVSLEGPEQFF.

The V and J genes are TRBV6-2 or TRBV6-3 and TRBJ2-7; tentatively, D is TRBD1 (6 bases). Germline loops: CDR1 MNHEY, CDR2 SVGEGT. Trimming took off 0 bases at V and 7 bases at J, with 16 bases between the two ends. The CDR3 length is 15 residues. Here the CDR3 reads CASSYSIQGSGEQYF. The DNA of the CDR3 is TGTGCCAGCAGTTACTCGATACAGGGTTCGGGTGAGCAGTACTTC.

Here the CDR3 reads CASSTGRSGSGTGELFF. The CDR3 DNA sequence: TGTGCCAGCAGTACGGGCCGTAGCGGGAGTGGGACCGGGGAGCTGTTTTTT. The V call is TRBV6-2 or TRBV6-3, the J call TRBJ2-2; 9 nucleotides match TRBD2. The junction had 12 bases not matched to a gene; V was cut back by 5 bases and J by 5 bases. Germline V gene sequence: CDR1 MNHEY, CDR2 SVGEGT. CDR3 length equals 17 residues.

V usage is TRBV28 and J usage is TRBJ2-1; 8 bases agree with TRBD2. The CDR3 runs 15 residues. V lost 5 bases, J lost 0 bases, and 3 bases stayed unmatched. Germline V gene lookup returns CDR1 MDHEN and CDR2 SYDVKM. The CDR3 nucleotides read TGTGCCAGCAGTCGACTAGCGAACTCCTACAATGAGCAGTTCTTC. Translated, it gives CASSRLANSYNEQFF.

The chain combines TRBV19 with TRBJ2-3; 9 bases align to TRBD1. The V gene end was trimmed by 3 bases and the J gene end by 4 bases; junction bases not matched to a gene: 11. From germline, CDR1 is LNHDA and CDR2 SQIVND (reference sequence). The CDR3 runs 17 residues. DNA for the CDR3: TGTGCCAGTAGTATCCTCGGACAGGGGAGTTTAGCAGATACGCAGTATTTT. This sequence encodes CASSILGQGSLADTQYF.

The rearrangement uses TRBV4-1 and TRBJ1-5; tentative D call: TRBD1 (6 bases). The germline V gene encodes CDR1 MGHRA and CDR2 YSYEKL. This CDR3 comprises 16 residues. Trimming pared 4 bases from V and 5 bases from J, leaving 18 bases between. In DNA form, the CDR3 reads TGCGCCAGCAGCCTAAGGGGGGAGGGTAGGGATCAGCCCCAGCATTTT. It is translated as CASSLRGEGRDQPQHF.

The chain couples TRBV28 to TRBJ1-5; the D gene is possibly TRBD1 (6 bases). The germline V gene has CDR1 MDHEN and CDR2 SYDVKM. This CDR3 is built from 16 residues. Trimming cost V 6 bases and J 3 bases, with 18 bases left between them. The CDR3 region has the DNA TGTGCCAGCAGGCGGGCCGAACAGGGCTACAATCAGCCCCAGCATTTT. It yields the protein CASRRAEQGYNQPQHF.

The J gene is TRBJ2-7, the V gene TRBV10-3; weak D call: TRBD1 (5 bases). The length of the CDR3 is 12 residues. Germline V lookup: CDR1 ENHRY, CDR2 SYGVKD. The germline V and J ends were trimmed by 10 bases and 0 bases, with 10 bases remaining between them. In DNA, the CDR3 is TGTGCCACCACAGGCTTCTCCTACGAGCAGTACTTC. Translating it yields CATTGFSYEQYF.

The rearrangement joins TRBV24-1 to TRBJ2-7, with 9 bases that match TRBD2. The germline V gene encodes CDR1 KGHDR and CDR2 SFDVKD. The V gene end was trimmed by 7 bases and the J gene end by 4 bases; junction bases not matched to a gene: 10. The CDR3 extends over 15 amino acids. CDR3 in amino acids: CATSAGGRGVYEQYF. CDR3 nucleotide sequence: TGTGCCACCAGCGCCGGCGGGAGGGGGGTGTACGAGCAGTACTTC.

The V call is TRBV28, the J call TRBJ1-6; TRBD1 matches 7 bases. Germline-derived CDR1 and CDR2 are MDHEN and SYDVKM. V shed 9 bases and J 0 bases; nucleotides not matched to a gene: 11. The CDR3 has 17 amino acids. CDR3 region: CASGGQIQNSYNSPLHF. The CDR3 DNA sequence: TGTGCCAGTGGGGGACAGATTCAGAACTCCTATAATTCACCCCTCCACTTT.

CDR3: CAISDGLSYEQYF. CDR3 bases: TGTGCCATCAGTGATGGGCTATCCTACGAGCAGTACTTC. The J gene is TRBJ2-7, the V gene TRBV10-3; the D is unclear. Trimming removed 3 bases at V and 1 base at J, with 7 bases between. Germline assignment: CDR1 ENHRY and CDR2 SYGVKD. The CDR3 length is 13 residues.

The chain combines TRBV6-2 or TRBV6-3 with TRBJ2-7, with D maybe TRBD2 (6 bases). The CDR3 spans 14 residues. Deletions cut 5 bases from V and 2 bases from J, with 13 bases between. Per germline, CDR1 MNHEY and CDR2 SVGEGT. The CDR3 is CASSPRLVPYEQYF. The CDR3 bases are TGTGCCAGCAGTCCACGACTAGTCCCCTACGAGCAGTACTTC.

J is TRBJ2-3 and V is TRBV10-1; 8 positions match TRBD1. The trim removed 4 bases at V and 0 bases at J, leaving 9 bases unmatched. Germline V gene data show CDR1 as WNHNN and CDR2 as SYGVQD (reference sequence). The CDR3 is 17 residues long. In DNA form, the CDR3 reads TGCGCCAGCAGTGGAGACAGGGGCACCACTAGCACAGATACGCAGTATTTT. It specifies CASSGDRGTTSTDTQYF.

The chain recombines TRBV6-5 with TRBJ2-7, with 8 bases fitting TRBD2. V gave up 6 bases and J gave up 0 bases; unmatched junction bases: 4. From germline, CDR1 is MNHEY and CDR2 SVGAGI. The CDR3 length is 14 residues. The CDR3 nucleotides read TGTGCCAGCAGACTTACTAGCGGCTCCTACGAGCAGTACTTC. Protein product: CASRLTSGSYEQYF.

The chain's CDR3 is CSVAGQSVTGELFF. The DNA of the CDR3 is TGCAGCGTTGCGGGACAAAGCGTCACCGGGGAGCTGTTTTTT. This chain links TRBV29-1 with TRBJ2-2; perhaps TRBD1 as D (6 bases). This CDR3 contains 14 residues. V gave up 4 bases and J gave up 4 bases, with 13 bases separating them. Per germline, CDR1 SQVTM and CDR2 ANQGSEA.

The table lists this clone with a count of one. The chain uses TRBV7-9 and TRBJ1-3; 7 nucleotides match TRBD1. Germline-derived CDR1 and CDR2 are SEHNR and FQNEAQ (reference sequence). The junction had 3 bases not matched to a gene; V was cut back by 1 base and J by 3 bases. CDR3 length: 15 residues. CDR3 sequence: CASSLEGAFGNTIYF. The CDR3 bases are TGTGCCAGCAGCTTAGAGGGGGCGTTTGGAAACACCATATATTTT.

V gene TRBV7-9 combines with J gene TRBJ2-1; TRBD2 matches at 10 bases. The CDR3 has 14 residues. V lost 5 bases to trimming and J lost 9 bases; unmatched junction nucleotides: 7. Looked up from germline, CDR1 is SEHNR and CDR2 is FQNEAQ (reference sequence). The CDR3 sequence: CASSHSGRAGEQFF. CDR3 coding DNA: TGTGCCAGCAGCCACAGCGGGAGGGCCGGTGAGCAGTTCTTC.

The genes are TRBV5-1 and TRBJ2-3, with 14 positions matching TRBD2. The V and J ends lost 4 bases and 4 bases, in that order; junction bases with no gene match: 2. The CDR3 is 15 amino acids. From germline, CDR1 is SGHRS and CDR2 YFSETQ. For the CDR3, the DNA is TGCGCCAGCAGCGGGACTAGCGGGAGTGCAGATACGCAGTATTTT. Protein product: CASSGTSGSADTQYF.

The rearrangement uses TRBV28 and TRBJ2-1; D possibly corresponds to TRBD2 (5 bases). The germline CDR1 and CDR2 sequences are MDHEN and SYDVKM. The CDR3 spans 16 residues. V was shortened by 8 bases and J by 7 bases, with 24 bases between the two germline ends. The CDR3 DNA follows: TGTGCCAGCTATTCAGTATTGGAGCTAGCAGGAAATGAGCAGTTCTTC. It yields the protein CASYSVLELAGNEQFF.

This clone was seen only once. This chain links TRBV4-1 with TRBJ2-7; D ambiguous. CDR1 is MGHRA, CDR2 YSYEKL, per germline. This CDR3 has 15 residues. V gave up 0 bases and J gave up 2 bases, with 11 bases separating them. This CDR3 reads CASSQDVQETYEQYF. CDR3 coding DNA: TGCGCCAGCAGCCAAGATGTCCAGGAAACCTACGAGCAGTACTTC.

This rearrangement joins TRBV7-2 to TRBJ1-1, with TRBD1 as a possible D gene (6 bases). This CDR3 spans 15 amino acids. V was pared by 4 bases and J by 3 bases, with 15 bases between. Germline CDR1 SGHTA, CDR2 FQGNSA. DNA of the CDR3: TGTGCCAGCAGCTCTCAGGGGTACTCAGACACTGAAGCTTTCTTT. Amino acids: CASSSQGYSDTEAFF.